What follows describes a single T cell receptor (beta chain). Its cognate antigen has yet to be identified. This sample stems from a study of T cell clusters in autoimmune cytopenias (dated by TCRdb to between 2018 and 2020). For context, the study as a whole: Among healthy donor controls, the mean age was approximately 52 years, the median age was 59 years, and about 55% of the 43 were female. A median TRB sequencing depth of 50,000 to 60,000 reads per sample was reached, and a median of roughly 2,000 distinct TRB clonotypes per sample was obtained. Controls were 25 age-matched healthy donors for primary cytopenia and around 13 age-matched CLL patients for secondary cytopenia. The study aimed to test whether autoimmune cytopenia patients carry a disease-specific immune repertoire signature usable as a blood-based biomarker. In autoimmune cytopenia patients, peripheral blood TRB and IGH repertoires were sequenced during active disease and over treatment follow-up, together with healthy, CLL and autoimmune hepatitis controls. The comparison group for autoimmune hepatitis repertoires was under 30 healthy donors matched for age and sex. The study at large found these results: Compared with active autoimmune hepatitis patients, healthy donors had almost three times as many exclusive TRB clusters, a finding consistent with an autoimmunity-wide signature. In the comparison of secondary cytopenia with CLL, the cluster-lack signature was not observed, apparently because the dominant lymphoma-associated repertoire masked the signature. Shifts in the TRB repertoire, including less even repertoires in secondary cytopenia and CLL, were mostly a reflection of lymphoma bias and not of autoimmunity. A lack of physiological T cell clusters in primary autoimmune cytopenia patients was suggested by GLIPH, as 51 clusters were found to be exclusive to healthy donors versus under 20 exclusive to patients. The T cell clusters were defined in silico only, and their functional role remained to be validated experimentally.

To amplify TRB rearrangements, a touch-down multiplex PCR protocol was run with the TRB-A and TRB-B primer pools combined in a single tube. Illumina adapters and sample indices were added to the amplicons through two consecutive PCR reactions using Phusion HS II polymerase. The amplicons were purified from gel with the NucleoSpin Gel and PCR Clean-up kit, after which the amplicons were quantified by Qubit and checked for quality on an Agilent 2100 Bioanalyzer. Libraries were sequenced on an Illumina MiSeq using 600-cycle, single-indexed, paired-end runs. From the authors' description of their analysis: MiXCR version 2.1.12, together with the default MiXCR reference library, was used to align and assemble the TRB reads. A clone was defined by each unique CDR3 nucleotide sequence, and the analysis included only productive sequences supported by at least two reads. Repertoire diversity was assessed with alpha-parameterized diversity profiles (alpha 0 to 5), including the Shannon (alpha 1) and Simpson (alpha 2) indices, which were computed with an R script. Combinatorial TRB VJ usage was calculated with the tcR package and was compared between cohorts by principal component analysis performed with ade4. GLIPH clustering of TCRbeta CDR3s was carried out on cohort pairs matched by age and read depth, and cluster frequencies were compared by Wilcoxon test. Following reprocessing of the reads by TCRdb, the data hold one row per CDR3 protein sequence and no DNA is available. It is TCRdb's table, rather than the study itself, that gives the V and J calls and clone size. This sample's table contains about 15,000 distinct CDR3 sequences. About 3.7% of the sample is in the top ten clones.

For each sample, TRB amplification used roughly 250 ng of peripheral blood genomic DNA, equal to around 34,000 genome equivalents. The same sample was also used in a study of T cell repertoires in aging, cancer and after chemotherapy. From the second report: The donors fell into six age groups ranging from 30 or younger to 70 or older, and each group had at least three individuals. Control TCR repertoires from healthy donors were recorded over several months to years, and clear clonal overlap was observed across re-sampling. The full dataset contained millions of TCR reads. Untreated patients with hematological or solid cancers showed significantly lower blood TCR diversity and higher clonality than age-matched healthy donors. In healthy donors, the drop in TCR diversity with age came mainly from a loss of richness, whereas in cancer patients a loss of evenness also played a part. An increase in median generation probability over the chemotherapy interval was observed in both cancer cohorts, suggesting that the repertoire was reconstituted through rebound thymic output. It was noted by the authors that conclusions about immunological memory after chemotherapy cannot be drawn from the repertoire data. To look at immunoaging and at how T cells reconstitute after chemotherapy, the study profiled TCR beta repertoires in peripheral blood from both healthy donors and cancer patients. Alongside around 98 healthy donors serving as a reference group, the cohort included 200 to 250 cancer patients, of whom 94 had hematological cancers and 120 to 130 had solid cancers. MiXCR versions 2.12 and 3.0.5 were used to process the TRB sequences. The repertoire metrics were Shannon diversity, evenness, clonality (defined as one minus evenness), and alpha-parameterized diversity profiles covering alpha 0 to 5. The IGoR algorithm was used to calculate generation probabilities for clones in the paired samples taken before and after chemotherapy.

The sequence derives from a human donor in good health. Material for sequencing was peripheral blood.

The CDR3 reads CASSLWGSSTDTQYF. The sequence links TRBV27 to TRBJ2-3; TCRdb indicates TRBD1, and absent DNA this call remains unverified. From the cysteine through the phenylalanine, the CDR3 covers 15 amino acids. The protein alone is recorded here. The germline V gene (reference sequence) sets CDR1 to MNHEY and CDR2 to SMNVEV.